Described below is a single T cell receptor beta chain sequence and its context. Germline CDR1 and CDR2: SGHRS and YFSETQ. V was pared by 4 bases and J by 4 bases, with 11 bases of the junction left unmatched. This CDR3 has 15 residues. This entry belongs to a study of blood T cell repertoires in COVID-19. Background on the study: Sample material is recorded as cDNA or gDNA derived from T cells, B-cell-depleted T cells, or PBMCs.

The method was immunoSEQ multiplex PCR; TCRdb's version includes in-frame clones alone and lacks a portion of them. This sample has about 410,000 clones; 70% to 90% occur once, and the top ten carry under 2%. The gene calls are TRBV5-1 and TRBJ2-7; 7 positions match TRBD1. The source material was peripheral blood. The source of this sequence is a woman aged 40-49 years with COVID-19, enrolled during active disease. For the CDR3, the DNA is TGCGCCAGCAGCCTCGCTGAAGCAGGGGGATACGAGCAGTACTTC. Translated, it gives CASSLAEAGGYEQYF.